A single sample is the source of the 19 T cell receptor beta chains below, sequenced in a study of radiation and T cells in renal cell carcinoma. Time point described: blood 2 weeks post-SBRT. Regarding treatment: 15 Gy SBRT to primary tumor, nephrectomy 4 weeks later. This table comes from immunoSEQ multiplex PCR, and its TCRdb copy is limited to in-frame clones, with some not included. The sample shows 70,000 to 90,000 clones, approximately 83% of them seen only once. Sequences were derived from blood, sampled from a patient whose treatment included radiotherapy and nephrectomy. These receptors all come from a woman between 50 and 59 years old with renal cell carcinoma.

The V gene is TRBV19, the J gene TRBJ2-1; no reliable D call. CDR1 and CDR2 from the germline V gene are LNHDA and SQIVND (reference sequence). The CDR3 is 12 residues long. Trimming left V 5 bases short and J 7 bases short, with 9 bases between. The CDR3: CASSFGRNEQFF. The CDR3 region has the DNA TGTGCCAGTAGTTTCGGACGAAATGAGCAGTTCTTC.

V gene TRBV5-4 combines with J gene TRBJ2-3; D remains ambiguous. Trimming removed 3 bases at V and 1 base at J, with 3 bases between. Germline CDR1 SGHNT, CDR2 YYREEE (reference sequence). The CDR3 is made up of 12 amino acids. The CDR3 nucleotides are TGTGCCAGCAGCTACGGCACAGATACGCAGTATTTT. Translation: CASSYGTDTQYF.

This rearrangement joins TRBV5-1 to TRBJ2-7, with D possibly matching TRBD2 (6 bases). This CDR3 has 16 amino acids. In germline, CDR1 is SGHRS, CDR2 YFSETQ. The germline V and J ends were trimmed by 0 bases and 0 bases, with 13 bases remaining between them. The CDR3 region has the DNA TGCGCCAGCAGCTTGGGGAGTCGGGAGTTCTCCTACGAGCAGTACTTC. Encoded protein: CASSLGSREFSYEQYF.

This chain's CDR3 is CASSQASQGEAFF. CDR3 DNA: TGTGCCAGCAGCCAGGCTTCCCAAGGAGAAGCTTTCTTT. The rearrangement uses TRBV7-9 and TRBJ1-1; D remains ambiguous. The CDR3 consists of 13 residues. CDR1 and CDR2 (germline): SEHNR, FQNEAQ (reference sequence). V was clipped by 5 bases and J by 8 bases, with 15 bases between them.

V gene TRBV6-1 combines with J gene TRBJ2-7; D is ambiguous. The CDR3 consists of 16 residues. CDR1 is MNHNS and CDR2 is SASEGT in the germline V gene. V was shortened by 0 bases and J by 2 bases, with 14 bases between the two germline ends. CDR3 sequence reads: CASSEAPADRAYEQYF. CDR3 nucleotide sequence: TGTGCCAGCAGTGAAGCGCCCGCGGACCGTGCCTACGAGCAGTACTTC.

The rearrangement joins TRBV19 to TRBJ1-1; D unclear. From germline, CDR1 is LNHDA and CDR2 SQIVND (reference sequence). V shed 0 bases and J shed 5 bases, with 7 bases lying between them. This CDR3 is 13 amino acids long. The CDR3 DNA sequence: TGTGCCAGTAGTATAGAGAGGGAGACTGAAGCTTTCTTT. Translating it yields CASSIERETEAFF.

This clone has more than one count but fewer than ten. The chain has TRBV14 and TRBJ1-1; D may be TRBD1 (5 bases). The germline V gene has CDR1 SGHDN and CDR2 FVKESK. The CDR3 runs to 13 residues. The V end was cut by 4 bases, the J end by 1 base, with 7 bases between. CDR3 sequence: CASSRDGNTEAFF. CDR3 nucleotides: TGTGCCAGCAGCCGGGACGGGAACACTGAAGCTTTCTTT.

V gene TRBV29-1 combines with J gene TRBJ2-2; possibly TRBD1 for D (5 bases). Germline V gene sequence: CDR1 SQVTM, CDR2 ANQGSEA. Trimming took off 4 bases at V and 6 bases at J, with 18 bases between the two ends. This CDR3 comprises 15 residues. The chain's CDR3 is CSVVRQGVSAGELFF. CDR3 DNA: TGCAGCGTTGTAAGGCAGGGTGTGTCGGCCGGGGAGCTGTTTTTT.

This chain uses TRBV15 with TRBJ2-7; D uncertain. The germline V gene has CDR1 LNHNV and CDR2 YYDKDF (reference sequence). The V gene lost 0 bases and the J gene lost 2 bases, with 8 bases spanning the gap. The CDR3 has 14 residues. In DNA, the CDR3 is TGTGCCACCAGCAGAGACGCCGGACCCTACGAGCAGTACTTC. Its protein product is CATSRDAGPYEQYF.

The chain employs TRBV7-2 and TRBJ2-7; D might be TRBD1 or TRBD2, each matching 5 bases. The CDR3 consists of 14 residues. From germline, CDR1 is SGHTA and CDR2 FQGNSA. The V end lost 0 bases, the J end lost 2 bases, and 8 bases lay between the germline ends. CDR3 sequence: CASSLALGAYEQYF. DNA of the CDR3: TGTGCCAGCAGCTTAGCGCTGGGGGCCTACGAGCAGTACTTC. Filled out from reference TRBV7-2 and TRBJ2-7, the complete variable domain reads GAGVSQSPSNKVTEKGKDVELRCDPISGHTALYWYRQSLGQGLEFLIYFQGNSAPDKSGLPSDRFSAERTGGSVSTLTIQRTQQEDSAVYLCASSLALGAYEQYFGPGTRLTVT.

The J gene is TRBJ1-3, the V gene TRBV19; D remains ambiguous. The germline V gene encodes CDR1 LNHDA and CDR2 SQIVND (reference sequence). The CDR3 has 10 residues. Trimming stripped 8 bases from V and 7 bases from J, with 6 bases between. This CDR3 reads CASPWNTIYF. CDR3 coding DNA: TGTGCCAGTCCTTGGAACACCATATATTTT.

This chain joins TRBV7-2 and TRBJ2-2, with a weak D call TRBD2 (5 bases). V was shortened by 3 bases and J by 2 bases, with 7 bases between the two germline ends. Germline CDR1 SGHTA, CDR2 FQGNSA. The CDR3 runs 14 residues. CDR3 coding DNA: TGTGCCAGCAGCTTGGACTCCAACACCGGGGAGCTGTTTTTT. Its protein product is CASSLDSNTGELFF.

The chain uses TRBV10-1 and TRBJ1-1; perhaps TRBD1 as D (6 bases). Trimming removed 0 bases from V and 2 bases from J, with 22 bases in between. Germline loops: CDR1 WNHNN, CDR2 SYGVQD (reference sequence). This CDR3 has 19 amino acids. CDR3 protein: CASSESIIYSGQPNTEAFF. DNA for the CDR3: TGCGCCAGCAGTGAGTCGATAATATACTCCGGACAGCCTAACACTGAAGCTTTCTTT.

The V call is TRBV9, the J call TRBJ2-7, with 10 bases fitting TRBD2. Per germline, CDR1 SGDLS and CDR2 YYNGEE. V lost 3 bases to trimming and J lost 2 bases; unmatched junction nucleotides: 2. The CDR3 has 14 amino acids. CDR3 protein: CASSGTSGTYEQYF. The CDR3 coding sequence is TGTGCCAGCAGCGGAACTAGCGGGACCTACGAGCAGTACTTC.

The chain joins TRBV7-9 to TRBJ2-3, with D unclear. CDR3 size: 13 residues. Germline V CDR1 and CDR2: SEHNR, FQNEAQ (reference sequence). V lost 0 bases, J lost 6 bases, and 7 bases lay in between. CDR3 DNA: TGTGCCAGCAGCTTAGCTATCGTGGATACGCAGTATTTT. Translated, it gives CASSLAIVDTQYF.

This clone occurred once. J is TRBJ2-7 and V is TRBV4-1, with D uncertain. The germline CDR1 and CDR2 sequences are MGHRA and YSYEKL. The length of the CDR3 is 14 residues. Deletions cut 1 base from V and 1 base from J, with 8 bases between. CDR3 sequence: CASSQGVDSYEQYF. Here the CDR3 DNA reads TGCGCCAGCAGCCAAGGCGTAGATTCCTACGAGCAGTACTTC.

V usage is TRBV9 and J usage is TRBJ1-2; possibly TRBD1 for D (6 bases). The germline V gene has CDR1 SGDLS and CDR2 YYNGEE. CDR3 length: 14 residues. The V end lost 2 bases, the J end lost 2 bases, and 10 bases lay between the germline ends. The CDR3 is CASSVLDRNYGYTF. Written as DNA, the CDR3 is TGTGCCAGCAGCGTCCTCGACAGGAACTATGGCTACACCTTC.

V is TRBV9 and J is TRBJ2-3; 16 nucleotides line up with TRBD2. The V segment lost 3 bases and the J segment 5 bases; nucleotides outside the gene matches: 6. Germline V CDR1 and CDR2: SGDLS, YYNGEE. The CDR3 spans 17 residues. CDR3 in amino acids: CASSEGLAGGPGDTQYF. In nucleotides, the CDR3 is TGTGCCAGCAGCGAGGGACTAGCGGGGGGGCCAGGAGATACGCAGTATTTT.

The chain has TRBV13 and TRBJ2-7, with 11 positions matching TRBD2. CDR3 length equals 16 residues. Germline V CDR1 and CDR2: PRHDT, FYEKMQ (reference sequence). With 1 base clipped from V and 4 bases from J, the junction kept 6 bases outside the gene matches. The CDR3 loop is CASSLAGSGRVYEQYF. The CDR3 nucleotides are TGTGCCAGCAGCTTAGCAGGTAGCGGGAGGGTTTACGAGCAGTACTTC.